The 25 T cell receptor beta chains below all came from one sample that was sequenced in a study of early T cells in non-severe SARS-CoV-2 infection. Each CDR3 protein is one row after TCRdb ran MiXCR on the 5' RACE reads. The sample includes over 50,000 distinct CDR3 sequences, approximately 11% seen only once; the top ten take under 2%. The specimen sequenced was whole blood. The receptors shown here come from an adult who was a healthcare worker with PCR-confirmed SARS-CoV-2 infection or an uninfected control (not recorded which).

This clonotype was found many times. This chain links TRBV11-2 with TRBJ2-3; TRBD2 matches at 12 bases. CDR1 and CDR2 (germline): SGHAT, FQNNGV. The CDR3 is 18 residues long. Trimming removed 2 bases from V and 6 bases from J; junction bases left unmatched: 12. CDR3 protein: CASSLRVGLAGPLDTQYF. As DNA, the CDR3 is TGTGCCAGCAGCTTAAGGGTCGGACTAGCGGGACCCTTGGATACGCAGTATTTT.

There are many counts of this clonotype. The chain links TRBV5-1 to TRBJ1-4; TRBD1 might be the D (6 bases). The CDR3 contains 16 residues. Trimming removed 1 base at V and 4 bases at J, with 14 bases between. Germline CDR1 is SGHRS and CDR2 is YFSETQ. CDR3 loop: CASSLLGGNINEKLFF. Here the CDR3 DNA reads TGCGCCAGCAGCTTGCTAGGGGGTAATATTAATGAAAAACTGTTTTTT. The full variable domain, rest sourced from reference TRBV5-1 and TRBJ1-4, is KAGVTQTPRYLIKTRGQQVTLSCSPISGHRSVSWYQQTPGQGLQFLFEYFSETQRNKGNFPGRFSGRQFSNSRSEMNVSTLELGDSALYLCASSLLGGNINEKLFFGSGTQLSVL.

This clonotype appeared a few times. This chain uses TRBV2 with TRBJ2-7, with 8 bases identical to TRBD1. V lost 6 bases, J lost 3 bases, and 7 bases stayed unmatched. This CDR3 comprises 14 residues. Germline V CDR1 and CDR2: SNHLY, FYNNEI. CDR3 residues: CASRDRDRVYEQYF. DNA for the CDR3: TGTGCCAGCAGGGACAGGGATCGGGTCTACGAGCAGTACTTC.

There are many counts of this clonotype. In DNA form, the CDR3 reads TGTGCCAGCAGGCAGGGGGCCGGGGGCACTGAAGCTTTCTTT. Residues: CASRQGAGGTEAFF. The V call is TRBV28, the J call TRBJ1-1, with 8 bases fitting TRBD1. Germline V gene sequence: CDR1 MDHEN, CDR2 SYDVKM. The CDR3 has 14 amino acids. V lost 6 bases and J lost 4; bases outside the gene matches: 7.

This clonotype was detected once. This rearrangement joins TRBV15 to TRBJ2-3; the D call may be TRBD1 or TRBD2 (6 bases each). Trimming stripped 4 bases from V and 5 bases from J, with 13 bases between. Germline CDR1 is LNHNV and CDR2 is YYDKDF (reference sequence). The CDR3 covers 14 residues. The CDR3 loop is CATSTRGRQDTQYF. CDR3 sequence (DNA): TGTGCCACCAGCACTCGGGGGCGTCAAGATACGCAGTATTTT. Filled out from reference TRBV15 and TRBJ2-3, the complete variable domain reads DAMVIQNPRYQVTQFGKPVTLSCSQTLNHNVMYWYQQKSSQAPKLLFHYYDKDFNNEADTPDNFQSRRPNTSFCFLDIRSPGLGDTAMYLCATSTRGRQDTQYFGPGTRLTVL.

This clonotype was counted at least ten times. The chain joins TRBV2 to TRBJ2-2; D uncertain. This CDR3 is 10 amino acids long. Trimming removed 4 bases from V and 8 bases from J, with 2 bases in between. Germline CDR1 is SNHLY and CDR2 is FYNNEI. CDR3 in DNA: TGTGCCAGCAGTGTGGGGGAGCTGTTTTTT. It yields the protein CASSVGELFF.

V and J are TRBV6-1 and TRBJ2-1, with TRBD2 matching 9 bases. The trim removed 0 bases at V and 9 bases at J, leaving 6 bases unmatched. This CDR3 is built from 15 residues. Germline V lookup: CDR1 MNHNS, CDR2 SASEGT. As DNA, the CDR3 is TGTGCCAGCAGTGAAGCTAGCGGGGGCGCGGGTGAGCAGTTCTTC. This encodes CASSEASGGAGEQFF.

The V call is TRBV12-3 or TRBV12-4, the J call TRBJ1-2; TRBD1 is a possible D gene (5 bases). V lost 8 bases to trimming and J lost 4 bases, with 26 bases between them. The CDR3 totals 17 residues. The CDR3 nucleotides are TGTGCCAGCGGTATCTTCCCCCGGGGGAATACAGGCTATGGCTACACCTTC. This translates into CASGIFPRGNTGYGYTF.

This clonotype was picked up a small number of times. This chain uses TRBV6-6 with TRBJ2-2; either TRBD1 or TRBD2 may fit D (6 bases each). V was cut by 9 bases and J by 3 bases, with 8 bases left in between. CDR1 is MNHNY and CDR2 is SVGAGI in the germline V gene (reference sequence). The CDR3 covers 12 residues. CDR3 DNA: TGTGCCAGTAGGGGGGACACCGGGGAGCTGTTTTTT. Translation gives CASRGDTGELFF.

This sequence joins TRBV6-2 or TRBV6-3 and TRBJ2-7, with 10 nucleotides matching TRBD1. The germline V gene has CDR1 MNHEY and CDR2 SVGEGT. The CDR3 length is 15 residues. Germline trimming cut 8 bases from V and 3 bases from J; bases unmatched to any gene: 10. CDR3 protein: CASASRDRGIYEQYF. The CDR3 coding sequence is TGTGCCAGCGCCTCCCGGGACAGGGGTATCTACGAGCAGTACTTC.

This clonotype was recorded at least ten times. The chain carries TRBV7-9 and TRBJ2-3; D may match TRBD1 or TRBD2 (5 bases each). Germline CDR1 and CDR2: SEHNR and FQNEAQ (reference sequence). The CDR3 loop spans 16 amino acids. With 4 bases removed from V and 0 bases from J, the gap between germline ends came to 14 bases. The CDR3 reads CASSSIGTISTDTQYF. The CDR3 bases are TGTGCCAGCAGCTCTATTGGGACCATTAGCACAGATACGCAGTATTTT.

The chain joins TRBV7-2 to TRBJ2-2; 7 bases are shared with TRBD1. Germline V gene lookup returns CDR1 SGHTA and CDR2 FQGNSA. This CDR3 is built from 16 residues. V shed 5 bases and J 2 bases; nucleotides not matched to a gene: 8. The CDR3 protein is CASSLVGQPNTGELFF. As DNA, the CDR3 is TGTGCCAGCAGCCTTGTGGGACAGCCCAACACCGGGGAGCTGTTTTTT.

This clonotype was recorded a few times. This rearrangement joins TRBV6-2 or TRBV6-3 to TRBJ2-3; D may be TRBD1 (6 bases). The germline CDR1 and CDR2 sequences are MNHEY and SVGEGT. The ends were cut back, 2 bases at V and 5 bases at J, with 20 bases in the middle. The CDR3 covers 17 residues. The CDR3 here is CASSYIFRWGRKDTQYF. CDR3 in DNA: TGTGCCAGCAGTTACATTTTTAGGTGGGGGCGGAAAGATACGCAGTATTTT.

This clonotype showed up many times. This rearrangement joins TRBV7-9 to TRBJ2-6, with D tentatively TRBD1 (5 bases). Germline V lookup: CDR1 SEHNR, CDR2 FQNEAQ (reference sequence). Trimming took off 5 bases at V and 0 bases at J, with 8 bases between the two ends. The CDR3 runs to 15 residues. The DNA for the CDR3 is TGTGCCAGCAGCACAGGAAGCTCTGGGGCCAACGTCCTGACTTTC. It encodes CASSTGSSGANVLTF.

Ten or more counts support this clonotype. This rearrangement joins TRBV7-8 to TRBJ2-7, with D maybe TRBD1 (6 bases). The V and J ends lost 0 bases and 3 bases respectively, with 18 bases between them. The germline CDR1 and CDR2 sequences are SGHVS and FQNEAQ. The CDR3 loop spans 17 amino acids. In DNA, the CDR3 is TGTGCCAGCAGCTTAGCGCGTGTACAGGGTGTTCTCTACGAGCAGTACTTC. As protein: CASSLARVQGVLYEQYF.

The J gene is TRBJ1-2, the V gene TRBV6-2 or TRBV6-3, with D hard to call. Germline lookup yields CDR1 MNHEY and CDR2 SVGEGT. This CDR3 is built from 14 residues. V dropped 2 bases and J dropped 2 bases, with 9 bases sitting between them. The CDR3 region has the DNA TGTGCCAGCAGTTACGTCGGCGTCAACTATGGCTACACCTTC. Its protein product is CASSYVGVNYGYTF.

This chain uses TRBV12-3 or TRBV12-4 with TRBJ1-2; D not resolved. This CDR3 region has 12 residues. The germline V and J ends were trimmed by 11 bases and 2 bases, with 12 bases remaining between them. DNA for the CDR3: TGTGCCCCTCGGGGTCAGAACTATGGCTACACCTTC. It yields the protein CAPRGQNYGYTF.

In its sample, this clonotype was seen a few times. The rearrangement joins TRBV20-1 to TRBJ1-1; D is ambiguous. CDR3 size: 14 residues. Germline CDR1 is DFQATT and CDR2 is SNEGSKA (reference sequence). Trimming took 3 bases from V and 1 from J, leaving 12 bases between them. CDR3 DNA sequence: TGCAGTGCTAGGATCGGGGAACCGAACACTGAAGCTTTCTTT. It translates to CSARIGEPNTEAFF.

Ten or more counts support this clonotype. J is TRBJ2-7 and V is TRBV7-9, with D tentatively TRBD2 (6 bases). Trimming took off 3 bases at V and 0 bases at J, with 12 bases between the two ends. Per germline, CDR1 SEHNR and CDR2 FQNEAQ (reference sequence). The length of the CDR3 is 15 residues. CDR3 sequence reads: CASSFGGVYSYEQYF. CDR3 DNA sequence: TGTGCCAGCAGCTTTGGCGGGGTGTACTCCTACGAGCAGTACTTC.

This rearrangement joins TRBV7-9 to TRBJ2-5; D ambiguous. The CDR3 runs to 13 residues. V was pared by 3 bases and J by 3 bases, with 8 bases between. CDR1 and CDR2 from the germline V gene are SEHNR and FQNEAQ (reference sequence). CDR3: CASSLYSKETQYF. DNA of the CDR3: TGTGCCAGCAGCTTGTACAGCAAAGAGACCCAGTACTTC.

This clonotype was observed a handful of times. The chain recombines TRBV7-6 with TRBJ2-2, with TRBD2 matching over 9 bases. Germline V lookup: CDR1 SGHVS, CDR2 FNYEAQ. V gave up 8 bases and J gave up 4 bases; unmatched junction bases: 8. The CDR3 extends over 15 amino acids. CDR3 bases: TGTGCCAGCGCTCGGACTAGCGCGAGCACCGGGGAGCTGTTTTTT. Protein: CASARTSASTGELFF.

Only a few counts were recorded for this clonotype. This chain joins TRBV12-5 and TRBJ2-7; 7 bases agree with TRBD1. Germline-derived CDR1 and CDR2 are LGHNT and FRNRAP. V trimming: 2 bases; J trimming: 5 bases; junction bases outside the gene matches: 9. CDR3 length equals 15 residues. The DNA of the CDR3 is TGTGCTAGTGGTTTGCTCCAGGGGGTCAAGCACGAGCAGTACTTC. Its protein is CASGLLQGVKHEQYF.

The rearrangement uses TRBV6-1 and TRBJ1-1, with D maybe TRBD1 (5 bases). The CDR3 contains 15 residues. The V end lost 11 bases, the J end lost 0 bases, and 19 bases lay between the germline ends. Germline V gene data show CDR1 as MNHNS and CDR2 as SASEGT. The CDR3 region is CAGGAVGVMNTEAFF. The CDR3 coding sequence is TGTGCCGGAGGGGCGGTGGGGGTTATGAACACTGAAGCTTTCTTT.

The chain is built from TRBV10-3 and TRBJ1-1; D is unresolved. V lost 10 bases and J 5 bases, leaving 20 bases between the germline ends. There are 14 residues in the CDR3. Germline V gene lookup returns CDR1 ENHRY and CDR2 SYGVKD. CDR3 coding DNA: TGTGCCACCGCAATACAGATTTCGAAGACTGAAGCTTTCTTT. Translated: CATAIQISKTEAFF.

The rearrangement links TRBV29-1 to TRBJ2-5; D is possibly TRBD1 (6 bases). V dropped 2 bases and J dropped 5 bases, with 12 bases sitting between them. The CDR3 has 13 amino acids. CDR1 is SQVTM, CDR2 ANQGSEA, per germline. Here the CDR3 reads CSVERGSGETQYF. DNA for the CDR3: TGCAGCGTTGAAAGGGGGTCAGGGGAGACCCAGTACTTC.